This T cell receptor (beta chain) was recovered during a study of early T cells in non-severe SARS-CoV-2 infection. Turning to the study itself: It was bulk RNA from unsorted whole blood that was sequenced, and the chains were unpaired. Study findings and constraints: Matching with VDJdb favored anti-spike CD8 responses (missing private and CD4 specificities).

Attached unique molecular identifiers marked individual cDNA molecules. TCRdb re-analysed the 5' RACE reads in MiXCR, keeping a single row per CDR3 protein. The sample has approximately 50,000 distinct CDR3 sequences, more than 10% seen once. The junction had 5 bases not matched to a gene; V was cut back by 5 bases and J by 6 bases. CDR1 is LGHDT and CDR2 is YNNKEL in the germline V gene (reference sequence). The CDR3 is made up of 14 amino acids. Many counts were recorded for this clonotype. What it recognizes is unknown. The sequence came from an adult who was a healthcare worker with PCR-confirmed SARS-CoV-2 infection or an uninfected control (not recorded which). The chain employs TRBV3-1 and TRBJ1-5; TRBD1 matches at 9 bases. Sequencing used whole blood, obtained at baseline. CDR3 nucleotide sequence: TGTGCCAGCAGCGCCACAGGGGGCAGTCAGCCCCAGCATTTT. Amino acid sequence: CASSATGGSQPQHF.